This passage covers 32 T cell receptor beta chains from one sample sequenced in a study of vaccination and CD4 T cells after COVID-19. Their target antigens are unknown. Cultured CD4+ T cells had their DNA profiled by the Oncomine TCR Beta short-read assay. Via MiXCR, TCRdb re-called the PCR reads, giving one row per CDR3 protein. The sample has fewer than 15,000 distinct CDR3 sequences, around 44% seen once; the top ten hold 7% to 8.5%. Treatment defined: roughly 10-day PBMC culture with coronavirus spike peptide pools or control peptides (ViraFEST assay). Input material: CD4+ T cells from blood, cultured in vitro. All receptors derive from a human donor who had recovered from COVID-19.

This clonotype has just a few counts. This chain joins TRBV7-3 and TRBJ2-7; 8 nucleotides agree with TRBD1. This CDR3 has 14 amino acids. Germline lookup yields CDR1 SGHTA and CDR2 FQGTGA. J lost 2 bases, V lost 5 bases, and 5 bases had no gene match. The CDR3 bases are TGTGCCAGCAGCGTAGACAGGGGTCCCTACGAGCAGTACTTC. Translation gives CASSVDRGPYEQYF. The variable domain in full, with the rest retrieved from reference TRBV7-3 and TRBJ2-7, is GAGVSQTPSNKVTEKGKYVELRCDPISGHTALYWYRQSLGQGPEFLIYFQGTGAADDSGLPNDRFFAVRPEGSVSTLKIQRTERGDSAVYLCASSVDRGPYEQYFGPGTRLTVT.

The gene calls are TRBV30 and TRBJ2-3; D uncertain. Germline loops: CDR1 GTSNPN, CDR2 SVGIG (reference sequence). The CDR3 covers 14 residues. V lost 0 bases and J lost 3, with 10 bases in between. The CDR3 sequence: CAWSVWWSTDTQYF. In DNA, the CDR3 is TGTGCCTGGAGTGTATGGTGGAGTACAGATACGCAGTATTTT.

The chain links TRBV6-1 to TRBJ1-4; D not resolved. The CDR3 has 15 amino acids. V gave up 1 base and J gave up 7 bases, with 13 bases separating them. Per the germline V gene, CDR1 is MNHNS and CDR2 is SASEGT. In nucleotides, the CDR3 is TGTGCCAGCAGTGAAGTAGGGCTAAATGGTGAAAAACTGTTTTTT. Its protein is CASSEVGLNGEKLFF.

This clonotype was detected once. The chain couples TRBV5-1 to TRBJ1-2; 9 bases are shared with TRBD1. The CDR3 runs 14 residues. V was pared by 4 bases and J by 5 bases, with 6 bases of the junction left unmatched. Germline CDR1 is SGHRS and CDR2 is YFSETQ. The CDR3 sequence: CASSLQGAQYGYTF. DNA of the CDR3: TGCGCCAGCAGCCTACAGGGGGCGCAGTATGGCTACACCTTC.

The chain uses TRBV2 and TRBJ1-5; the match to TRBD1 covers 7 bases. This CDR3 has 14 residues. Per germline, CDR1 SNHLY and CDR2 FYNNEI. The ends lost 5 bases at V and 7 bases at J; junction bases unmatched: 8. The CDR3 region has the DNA TGTGCCAGCAGTTATAGACAGGGCGGGCAGCCCCAGCATTTT. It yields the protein CASSYRQGGQPQHF.

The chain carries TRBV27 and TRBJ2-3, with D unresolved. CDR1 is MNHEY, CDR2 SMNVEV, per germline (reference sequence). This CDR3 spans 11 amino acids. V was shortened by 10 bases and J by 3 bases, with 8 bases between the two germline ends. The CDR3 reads CATVRTDTQYF. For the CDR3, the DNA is TGTGCCACGGTGAGGACAGATACGCAGTATTTT.

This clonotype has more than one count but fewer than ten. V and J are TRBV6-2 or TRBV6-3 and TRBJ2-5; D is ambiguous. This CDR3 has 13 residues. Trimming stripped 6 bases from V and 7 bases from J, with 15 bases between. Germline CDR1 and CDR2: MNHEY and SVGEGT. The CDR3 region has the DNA TGTGCCAGCAGCCCGCTGGCTCTTGGGACCCAGTACTTC. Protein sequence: CASSPLALGTQYF.

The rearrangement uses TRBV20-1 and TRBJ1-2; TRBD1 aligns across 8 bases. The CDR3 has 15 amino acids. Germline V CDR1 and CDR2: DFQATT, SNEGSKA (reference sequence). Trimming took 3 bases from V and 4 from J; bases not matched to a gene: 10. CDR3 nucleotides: TGCAGTGCTAGTCCAGGGGGCGGAGGAGGCTATGGCTACACCTTC. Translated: CSASPGGGGGYGYTF.

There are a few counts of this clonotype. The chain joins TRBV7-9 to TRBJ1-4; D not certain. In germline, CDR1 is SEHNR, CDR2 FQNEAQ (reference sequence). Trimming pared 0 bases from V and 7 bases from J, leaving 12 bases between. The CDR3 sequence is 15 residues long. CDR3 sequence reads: CASSLAEVFGEKLFF. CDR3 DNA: TGTGCCAGCAGCTTAGCCGAAGTGTTCGGTGAAAAACTGTTTTTT.

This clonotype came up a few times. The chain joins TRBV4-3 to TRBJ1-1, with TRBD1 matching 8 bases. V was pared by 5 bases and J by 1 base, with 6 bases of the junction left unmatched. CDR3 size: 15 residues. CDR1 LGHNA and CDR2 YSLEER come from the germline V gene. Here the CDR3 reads CASSISGTGNTEAFF. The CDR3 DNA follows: TGCGCCAGCAGCATCTCCGGGACAGGGAACACTGAAGCTTTCTTT.

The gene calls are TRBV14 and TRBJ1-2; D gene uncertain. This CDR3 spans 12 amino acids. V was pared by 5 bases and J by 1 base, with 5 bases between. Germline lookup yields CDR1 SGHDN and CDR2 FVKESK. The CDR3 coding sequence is TGTGCCAGCAGCAACAGTAACTATGGCTACACCTTC. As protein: CASSNSNYGYTF.

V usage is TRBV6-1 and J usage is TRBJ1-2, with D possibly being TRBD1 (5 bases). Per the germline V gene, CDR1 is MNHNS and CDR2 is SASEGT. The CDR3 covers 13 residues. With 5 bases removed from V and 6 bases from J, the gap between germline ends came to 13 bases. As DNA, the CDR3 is TGTGCCAGCAGTCCACAGGAAGGGGATGGCTACACCTTC. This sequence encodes CASSPQEGDGYTF.

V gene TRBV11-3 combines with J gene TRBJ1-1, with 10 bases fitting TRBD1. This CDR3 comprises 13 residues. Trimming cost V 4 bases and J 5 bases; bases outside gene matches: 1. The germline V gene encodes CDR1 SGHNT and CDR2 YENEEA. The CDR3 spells CASSWTGGTEAFF. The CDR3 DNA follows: TGTGCCAGCAGCTGGACAGGGGGAACTGAAGCTTTCTTT.

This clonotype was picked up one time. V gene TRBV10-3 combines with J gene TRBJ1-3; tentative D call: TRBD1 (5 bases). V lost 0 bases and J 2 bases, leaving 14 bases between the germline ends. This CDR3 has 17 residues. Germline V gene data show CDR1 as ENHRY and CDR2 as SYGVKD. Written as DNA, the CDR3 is TGTGCCATCAGTGAGTCTCCACCGGGGCAGGCTGGAAACACCATATATTTT. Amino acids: CAISESPPGQAGNTIYF.

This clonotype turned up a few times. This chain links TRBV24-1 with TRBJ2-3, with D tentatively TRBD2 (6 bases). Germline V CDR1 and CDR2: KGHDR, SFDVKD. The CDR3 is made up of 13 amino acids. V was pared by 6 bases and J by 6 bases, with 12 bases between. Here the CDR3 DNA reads TGTGCCACCAGTCGTGGAGGGACCGATACGCAGTATTTT. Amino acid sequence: CATSRGGTDTQYF.

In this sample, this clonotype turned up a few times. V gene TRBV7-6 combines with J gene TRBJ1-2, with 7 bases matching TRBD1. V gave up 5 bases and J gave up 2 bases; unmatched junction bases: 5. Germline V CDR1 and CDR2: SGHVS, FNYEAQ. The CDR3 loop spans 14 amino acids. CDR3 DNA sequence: TGTGCCAGCAGCACAGGACAGGCCAACTATGGCTACACCTTC. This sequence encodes CASSTGQANYGYTF.

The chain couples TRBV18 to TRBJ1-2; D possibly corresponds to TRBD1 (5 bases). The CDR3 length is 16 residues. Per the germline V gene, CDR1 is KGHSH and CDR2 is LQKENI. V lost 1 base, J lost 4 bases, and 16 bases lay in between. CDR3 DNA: TGTGCCAGCTCACCACAAAGCGGCAGGGCCAGCTATGGCTACACCTTC. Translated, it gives CASSPQSGRASYGYTF.

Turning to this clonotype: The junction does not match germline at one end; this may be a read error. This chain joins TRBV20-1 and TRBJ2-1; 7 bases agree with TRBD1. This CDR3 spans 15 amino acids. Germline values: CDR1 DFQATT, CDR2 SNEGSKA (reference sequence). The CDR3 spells CSARYDRASNNEQFF. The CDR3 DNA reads TGCAGTGCTCGTTATGACAGGGCCTCCAACAATGAGCAGTTCTTC.

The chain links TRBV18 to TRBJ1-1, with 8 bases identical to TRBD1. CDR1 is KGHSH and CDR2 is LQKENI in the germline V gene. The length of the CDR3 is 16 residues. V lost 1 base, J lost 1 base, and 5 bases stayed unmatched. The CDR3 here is CASSPRVQGANTEAFF. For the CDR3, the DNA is TGTGCCAGCTCACCACGGGTGCAGGGGGCGAACACTGAAGCTTTCTTT. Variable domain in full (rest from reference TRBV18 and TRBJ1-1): NAGVMQNPRHLVRRRGQEARLRCSPMKGHSHVYWYRQLPEEGLKFMVYLQKENIIDESGMPKERFSAEFPKEGPSILRIQQVVRGDSAAYFCASSPRVQGANTEAFFGQGTRLTVV.

The chain's CDR3 is CASSFPLRNTEAFF. CDR3 coding DNA: TGTGCCAGCAGTTTCCCCTTAAGGAACACTGAAGCTTTCTTT. This chain uses TRBV12-3 or TRBV12-4 with TRBJ1-1; unclear D gene. V lost 3 bases and J 1 base, leaving 9 bases between the germline ends. The CDR3 consists of 14 residues.

The CDR3 region is CASSGGLGSPLHF. The CDR3 DNA sequence: TGTGCCAGCAGCGGGGGCCTTGGTTCACCCCTCCACTTT. The chain couples TRBV25-1 to TRBJ1-6, with D maybe TRBD1 (6 bases). The V and J ends lost 6 bases and 9 bases respectively, with 12 bases between them. Germline CDR1 reads MGHDK; CDR2 reads SYGVNS. The CDR3 runs 13 residues.

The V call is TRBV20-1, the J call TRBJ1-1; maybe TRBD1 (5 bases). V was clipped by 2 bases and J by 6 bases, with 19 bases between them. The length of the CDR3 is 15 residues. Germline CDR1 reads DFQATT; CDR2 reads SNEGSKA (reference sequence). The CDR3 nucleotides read TGCAGTGCTAGAACCGGGCCGGGGAGGGGACCTGAAGCTTTCTTT. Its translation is CSARTGPGRGPEAFF.

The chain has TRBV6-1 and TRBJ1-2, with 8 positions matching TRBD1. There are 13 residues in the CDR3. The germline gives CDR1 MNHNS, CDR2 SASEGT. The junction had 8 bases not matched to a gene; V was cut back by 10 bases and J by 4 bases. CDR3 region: CATRLDRVYGYTF. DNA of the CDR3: TGTGCCACCCGGCTGGACAGGGTCTATGGCTACACCTTC.

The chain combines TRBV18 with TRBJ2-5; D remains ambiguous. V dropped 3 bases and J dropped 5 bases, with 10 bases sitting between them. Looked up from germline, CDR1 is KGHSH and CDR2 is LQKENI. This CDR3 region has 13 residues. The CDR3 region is CASSPDNWETQYF. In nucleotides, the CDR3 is TGTGCCAGCTCACCCGATAATTGGGAGACCCAGTACTTC.

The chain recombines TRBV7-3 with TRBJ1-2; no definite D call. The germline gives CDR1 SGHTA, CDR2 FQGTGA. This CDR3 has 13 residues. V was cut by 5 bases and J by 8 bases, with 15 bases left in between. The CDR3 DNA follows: TGTGCCAGCAGCCTGACGAGGGTTGGCGGCTACACCTTC. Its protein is CASSLTRVGGYTF.

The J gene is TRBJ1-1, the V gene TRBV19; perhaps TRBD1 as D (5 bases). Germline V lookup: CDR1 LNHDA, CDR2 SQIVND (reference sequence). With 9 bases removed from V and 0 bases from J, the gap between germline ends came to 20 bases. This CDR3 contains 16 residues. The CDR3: CASRTGTQGVNTEAFF. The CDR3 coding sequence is TGTGCCAGCCGTACAGGAACCCAAGGGGTGAACACTGAAGCTTTCTTT.

In DNA form, the CDR3 reads TGCGCCAGCAGCTTCCAGGGGGTGTTCTTGGGCACAGATACGCAGTATTTT. Encoded protein: CASSFQGVFLGTDTQYF. V usage is TRBV5-1 and J usage is TRBJ2-3; 7 bases fit TRBD1. Trimming at V came to 2 bases and at J to 1 base, leaving 10 bases not matched to a gene. The CDR3 is 17 residues long. The germline CDR1 and CDR2 sequences are SGHRS and YFSETQ.

DNA for the CDR3: TGTGCCAGCAGTTTGGTCCGATATGGCTACACCTTC. Translated, it gives CASSLVRYGYTF. This chain joins TRBV12-3 or TRBV12-4 and TRBJ1-2; D remains ambiguous. Deletions cut 3 bases from V and 5 bases from J, with 7 bases between. This CDR3 contains 12 residues.

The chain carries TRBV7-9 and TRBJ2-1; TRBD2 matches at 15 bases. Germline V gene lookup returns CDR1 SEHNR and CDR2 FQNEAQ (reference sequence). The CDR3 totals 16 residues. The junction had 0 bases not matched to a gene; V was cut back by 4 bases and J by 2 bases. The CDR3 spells CASSWTSGRAYNEQFF. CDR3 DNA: TGTGCCAGCAGCTGGACTAGCGGGAGGGCCTACAATGAGCAGTTCTTC. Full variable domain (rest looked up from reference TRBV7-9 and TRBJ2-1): DTGVSQNPRHKITKRGQNVTFRCDPISEHNRLYWYRQTLGQGPEFLTYFQNEAQLEKSRLLSDRFSAERPKGSFSTLEIQRTEQGDSAMYLCASSWTSGRAYNEQFFGPGTRLTVL.

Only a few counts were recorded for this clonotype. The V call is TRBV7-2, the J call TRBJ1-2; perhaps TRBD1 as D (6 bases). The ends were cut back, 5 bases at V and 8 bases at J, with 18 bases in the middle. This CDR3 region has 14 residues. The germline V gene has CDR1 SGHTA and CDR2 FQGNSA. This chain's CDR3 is CASSLREGGGGYTF. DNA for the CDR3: TGTGCCAGCAGCCTCCGCGAAGGGGGGGGAGGCTACACCTTC.

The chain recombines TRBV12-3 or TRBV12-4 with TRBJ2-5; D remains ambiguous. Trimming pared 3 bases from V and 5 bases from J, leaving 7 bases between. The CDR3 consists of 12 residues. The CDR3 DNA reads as TGTGCCAGCAGTTTTGTATCTGAGACCCAGTACTTC. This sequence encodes CASSFVSETQYF.

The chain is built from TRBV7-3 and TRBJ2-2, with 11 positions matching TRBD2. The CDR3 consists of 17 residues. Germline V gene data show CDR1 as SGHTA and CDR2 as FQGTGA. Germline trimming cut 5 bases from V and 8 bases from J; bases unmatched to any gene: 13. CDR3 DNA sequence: TGTGCCAGCAGCCCCGGGGTAGCGGGAGGGCCGGGTGGGGAGCTGTTTTTT. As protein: CASSPGVAGGPGGELFF.